The clone carrying this T cell receptor beta chain was found once. Its antigen remains unknown. The sample comes from a study of graft-versus-host responses after intestinal transplantation. At the level of the study: Anti-thymocyte globulin served as induction for all recipients, who then took tacrolimus and steroids for about 3 years. Overall study results and limits: Peak GvH clone levels in circulation were associated with early post-transplant HvG declines. GvH clones were found in recipient marrow; some appeared first in ileum or blood. Individuals carrying graft-donor T cell macrochimerism showed high graft-versus-host to host-versus-graft clonal ratios in allografts.

This CDR3 contains 14 residues. Losses at the gene ends were 5 bases for V and 0 bases for J; bases not matched to a gene: 2. Per germline, CDR1 LNHDA and CDR2 SQIVND (reference sequence). Measured with immunoSEQ multiplex PCR; TCRdb has only the in-frame clones, and not every one. This table holds about 93,000 clones, over 80% found once. This TCR came from a human donor who received an intestinal transplant. This sequence joins TRBV19 and TRBJ2-7; 9 bases align to TRBD1. This material consisted of unstimulated CD8+ T cells sorted from spleen or lymph node cells, taken before intestinal transplant. DNA for the CDR3: TGTGCCAGTAGTTCGGGACAGGGCTCCTACGAGCAGTACTTC. It specifies CASSSGQGSYEQYF.